A selection of T cell receptor beta chains follows, all from one sample in a study of identical twins. TCRdb fed the 5' RACE reads into MiXCR, producing one record per CDR3 protein. The sample has roughly 1.6 million distinct CDR3 sequences; about 32% are singletons. The sequenced sample consisted of cord blood. These receptors all come from a newborn girl in good health. The CDR3 runs from the conserved cysteine through the conserved F or W. D genes are given only for firm matches. Only some rows state a clone size, as once, few, many or a class for expanded clones.

TRBJ1-2 many TRBD1 TRBV7-9 TGTGCCAGCAGCTCGGACAGGACCAAGGGTGGCTACACCTTC CASSSDRTKGGYTF
TRBJ1-5 few NA TRBV10-3 TGTGCCATATTCCCGAATAGCAATCAGCCCCAGCATTTT CAIFPNSNQPQHF
TRBJ2-2 NA NA TRBV9 TGTGCCAGCAGCGTAGAACCAGAAGACACCGGGGAGCTGTTTTTT CASSVEPEDTGELFF
TRBJ2-5 NA NA TRBV28 TGTGTCAGCAACTTACAGACCAGGGGAGAGACCCAGTACTTC CVSNLQTRGETQYF
TRBJ1-4 many NA TRBV29-1 TGCAGCGTTAGGGCTACGATTAATGAAAAACTGTTTTTT CSVRATINEKLFF
TRBJ2-1 NA NA TRBV27 TGTGCCAGCGCCCGCCCTGGGAATGAGCAGTTCTTC CASARPGNEQFF
TRBJ2-1 few NA TRBV9 TGTGCCAGCAGCGCCCCGCGGGACAGACGGTCTTCCTACAATGAGCAGTTCTTC CASSAPRDRRSSYNEQFF
TRBJ2-7 many NA TRBV9 TGTGCCAGCAGTCCACGGACCGCCTACGAGCAGTACTTC CASSPRTAYEQYF
TRBJ2-7 NA NA TRBV18 TGTGCCAGTTCACGAGCGACGAGCTCCTACGAGCAGTACTTC CASSRATSSYEQYF
TRBJ2-1 once TRBD2 TRBV20-1 TGCAGTGCTAGGGCACTAGCGGGAGTTAACAATGAGCAGTTCTTC CSARALAGVNNEQFF
TRBJ1-3 NA NA TRBV20-1 TGCAGTGCGGCCACAGGGAGCTCTGGAAACACCATATATTTT CSAATGSSGNTIYF
TRBJ1-1 NA NA TRBV20-1 TGCAGTGAGGGCAGGGGGAACACTGAAGCTTTCTTT CSEGRGNTEAFF
TRBJ1-6 NA NA TRBV3-1 TGTGCCAGCAGCCAATGGGGAAAATCACCCCTCCACTTT CASSQWGKSPLHF
TRBJ2-3 NA NA TRBV4-2 TGTGCCAGCAGCCACCCATCGACAAAGGGGGCAGATACGCAGTATTTT CASSHPSTKGADTQYF
TRBJ2-1 many NA TRBV5-1 TGCGCCAGCAGCTTGGGGGACCCCTCCTACAATGAGCAGTTCTTC CASSLGDPSYNEQFF
TRBJ1-2 many NA TRBV20-1 TGCAGTGCCGGCGCCACGGATGGAGACTATGGCTACACCTTC CSAGATDGDYGYTF
TRBJ2-3 few TRBD2 TRBV5-1 TGCGCCAGCAGCGGTAGCGGGAATAAAGGAGATACGCAGTATTTT CASSGSGNKGDTQYF
TRBJ2-5 many NA TRBV4-2 TGTGCCAGCAGCCAAGATCCAGCTTTCCAAGAGACCCAGTACTTC CASSQDPAFQETQYF